This note documents a single T cell receptor (beta chain) sequence. Its antigen is still unknown. Use of 60 Vbeta and 13 Jbeta primers characterized the PCR. Here immunoSEQ multiplex PCR was the method, and the copy in TCRdb shows in-frame clones only, minus some. This table has nearly 110,000 clones, around 80% appearing once. The record originates from a study of cytomegalovirus exposure and HLA in healthy donors. Points from the study as a whole: TCR beta V- and J-gene trimming was later associated with a missense DCLRE1C variant.

This CDR3 region has 12 residues. Germline V CDR1 and CDR2: SGHNT, YENEEA. V lost 3 bases to trimming and J lost 5 bases, with 8 bases between them. This chain links TRBV11-3 with TRBJ2-7; the D gene is possibly TRBD1 (5 bases). The sequencing input was PBMCs. This sequence was found in a man aged 55 to 70 in good health and CMV-seronegative. CDR3 region: CASSLDNDEQYF. CDR3 DNA: TGTGCCAGCAGCTTGGACAACGACGAGCAGTACTTC.